This T cell receptor (beta chain) emerged from a study of OX40 agonist ivuxolimab in advanced cancers. The repertoire was sequenced with immunoSEQ multiplex PCR; TCRdb's copy has only in-frame clones and lacks some. Seen here are tens of thousands of clones, around 80% observed once, and the top ten hold around 5%. Deletions cut 5 bases from V and 12 bases from J, with 17 bases between. CDR1 SNHLY and CDR2 FYNNEI come from the germline V gene. This CDR3 is 12 amino acids long. To note about this clone: Its target is unknown.

Study results and limitations: Among the lowest peripheral clonal expansion occurred in 0.1-3.0 mg/kg partial responders.

The clonotype originates from an adult with an advanced solid tumor such as melanoma, head and neck, liver or kidney cancer. The genes are TRBV2 and TRBJ2-7, with TRBD1 as a possible D gene (6 bases). The sequencing used CD4+ or CD8+ T cells sorted from blood, collected in a trial of the OX40 agonist ivuxolimab. CDR3 coding DNA: TGTGCCAGCAGTATTAACAGGGTCGTCCGGTACTTC. Translation gives CASSINRVVRYF.